This T cell receptor (beta chain) was sequenced for a study of blood T cell repertoires in COVID-19. Study overall: PBMCs, B-cell-depleted T cells, or T cells provided the cDNA or gDNA that made up the material.

Participants were aged about 18 to 90 years, lived in under 25 US areas, and enrolled virtually. Cohorts were determined from participant-reported clinical history. From germline, CDR1 is SGHAT and CDR2 FQDESV (reference sequence). V shed 5 bases, J shed 5 bases, and the junction held 4 bases outside the gene matches. The CDR3 is 14 amino acids. In the source study's methods: Reference gene primer amplification gave nucleated cell count estimates. Here immunoSEQ multiplex PCR was the method, and the copy in TCRdb shows in-frame clones only, minus some. Clone size and V and J calls were adopted from that table, with D and trimming inferred from the DNA. The sample holds a few hundred thousand clones, roughly 80% seen once.

The chain recombines TRBV11-1 with TRBJ2-1; 9 bases match TRBD2. The sequence was obtained from a woman in her thirties or forties with acute COVID-19. The sequenced material came from PBMCs or T cells enriched from blood (not recorded which). This chain's CDR3 is CASSRGGAHNEQFF. CDR3 DNA: TGTGCCAGCAGCCGCGGGGGGGCCCACAATGAGCAGTTCTTC.